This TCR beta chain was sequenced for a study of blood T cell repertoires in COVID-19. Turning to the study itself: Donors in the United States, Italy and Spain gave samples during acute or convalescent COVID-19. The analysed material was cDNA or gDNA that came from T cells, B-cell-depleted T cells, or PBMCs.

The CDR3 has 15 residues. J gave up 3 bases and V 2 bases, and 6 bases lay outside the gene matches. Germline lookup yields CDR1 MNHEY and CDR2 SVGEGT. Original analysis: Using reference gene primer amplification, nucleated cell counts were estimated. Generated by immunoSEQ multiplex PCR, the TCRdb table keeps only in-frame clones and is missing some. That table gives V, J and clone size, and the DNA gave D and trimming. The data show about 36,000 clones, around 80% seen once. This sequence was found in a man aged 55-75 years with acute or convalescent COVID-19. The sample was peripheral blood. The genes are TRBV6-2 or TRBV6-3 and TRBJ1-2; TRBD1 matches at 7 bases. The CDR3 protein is CASSYGRQGHYGYTF. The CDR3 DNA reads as TGTGCCAGCAGTTACGGCCGACAGGGCCACTATGGCTACACCTTC.